Listed below are T cell receptor beta chains from one sample, sequenced in a study of cytomegalovirus exposure and HLA in healthy donors. Clones were sequenced by immunoSEQ multiplex PCR, and TCRdb holds only the in-frame ones, with some missing. The table has about 160,000 clones, 75% to 90% seen once. The sequenced sample consisted of PBMCs. The receptors come from a male donor in good health and CMV-seropositive. The CDR3 runs from the conserved cysteine through the conserved F or W. D genes are given only for firm matches.

>TRBD2|TRBV11-2|TRBJ2-7
CASSPRLAGSHEQYF
>-|TRBV7-9|TRBJ2-1
CASSLGLTGSGNEQFF
>-|TRBV6-5|TRBJ2-1
CASSGAPYNEQFF
>TRBD2|TRBV4-2|TRBJ2-1
CASSQETSVYNEQFF
>TRBD2|TRBV11-2|TRBJ2-7
CASSLDQRERDEQYF
>TRBD2|TRBV5-1|TRBJ2-7
CASSRLASSYEQYF
>TRBD1|TRBV6-1|TRBJ1-4
CASSGYRGQVEKLFF
>TRBD2|TRBV28|TRBJ2-5
CASSSAGTSGRETQYF
>-|TRBV7-9|TRBJ1-1
CASSTDRTFTEAFF
>TRBD1|TRBV5-1|TRBJ1-1
CASSLPRDRGNTEAFF
>TRBD1|TRBV4-3|TRBJ1-4
CASSQGGGTGSRKLFF
>TRBD2|TRBV28|TRBJ2-1
CASSTPGTSDYNEQFF
>-|TRBV7-9|TRBJ1-1
CSSSLGGTARRVTEAFF
>-|TRBV27|TRBJ2-7
CVAFGSSYEQYF
>TRBD2|TRBV19|TRBJ2-1
CASTVAGGKNEQFF
>-|TRBV28|TRBJ1-4
CASSSDSFEKLFF
>-|TRBV12-1|TRBJ1-1
CASSFIGPEGMNTEAFF
>-|TRBV11-2|TRBJ1-2
CASSADRNYGYTF
>TRBD2|TRBV7-3|TRBJ2-1
CASSSAGGYNEQFF
>TRBD2|TRBV9|TRBJ2-2
CAGGGSSGPNTGELFF
>TRBD2|TRBV15|TRBJ2-4
CATSRAGGDLAKNIQYF
>-|TRBV11-1|TRBJ2-5
CASSPRFEKETQYF
>-|TRBV7-9|TRBJ2-3
CASSLAQGREDTQYF
>TRBD1|TRBV7-6|TRBJ2-7
CASSWGGAGGAPYEQYF